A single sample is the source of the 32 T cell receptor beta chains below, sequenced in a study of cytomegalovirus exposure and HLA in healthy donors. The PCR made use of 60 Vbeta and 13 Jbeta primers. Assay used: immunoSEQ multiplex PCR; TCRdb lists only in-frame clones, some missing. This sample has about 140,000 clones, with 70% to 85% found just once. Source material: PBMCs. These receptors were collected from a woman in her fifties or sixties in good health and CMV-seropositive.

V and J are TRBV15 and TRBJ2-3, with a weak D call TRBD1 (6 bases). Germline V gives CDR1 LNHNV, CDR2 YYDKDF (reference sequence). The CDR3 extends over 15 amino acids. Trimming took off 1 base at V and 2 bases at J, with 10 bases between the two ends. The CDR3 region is CATSRGTGHTDTQYF. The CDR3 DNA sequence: TGTGCCACCAGCAGAGGTACAGGGCACACAGATACGCAGTATTTT.

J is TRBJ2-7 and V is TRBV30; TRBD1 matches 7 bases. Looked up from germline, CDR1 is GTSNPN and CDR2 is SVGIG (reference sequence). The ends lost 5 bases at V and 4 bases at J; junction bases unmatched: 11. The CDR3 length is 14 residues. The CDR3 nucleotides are TGTGCCTGGGTTAAGACAGGGTACTCATACGAGCAGTACTTC. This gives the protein CAWVKTGYSYEQYF.

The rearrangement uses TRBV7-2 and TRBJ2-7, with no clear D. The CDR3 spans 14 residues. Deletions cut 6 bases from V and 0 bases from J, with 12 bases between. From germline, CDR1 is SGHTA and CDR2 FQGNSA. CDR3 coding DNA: TGTGCCAGCAGTTCAGCGTCCTACTCCTACGAGCAGTACTTC. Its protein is CASSSASYSYEQYF.

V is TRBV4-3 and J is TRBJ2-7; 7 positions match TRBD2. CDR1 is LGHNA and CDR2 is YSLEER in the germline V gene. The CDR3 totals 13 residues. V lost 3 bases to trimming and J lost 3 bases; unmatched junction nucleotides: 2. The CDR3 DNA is TGCGCCAGCAGCCAGGGGGGGGACTACGAGCAGTACTTC. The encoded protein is CASSQGGDYEQYF.

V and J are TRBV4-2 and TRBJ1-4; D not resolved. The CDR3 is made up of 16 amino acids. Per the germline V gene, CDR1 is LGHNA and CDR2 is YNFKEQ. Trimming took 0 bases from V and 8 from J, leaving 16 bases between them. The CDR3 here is CASSQDYRGVKEKLFF. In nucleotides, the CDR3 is TGTGCCAGCAGCCAAGATTATCGGGGAGTGAAAGAAAAACTGTTTTTT.

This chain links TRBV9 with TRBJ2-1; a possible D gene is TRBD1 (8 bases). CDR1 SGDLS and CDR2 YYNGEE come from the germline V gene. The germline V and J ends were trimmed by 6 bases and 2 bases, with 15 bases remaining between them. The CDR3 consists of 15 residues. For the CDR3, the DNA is TGTGCCAGCACCGGACAGGGAGGGCCCTACAATGAGCAGTTCTTC. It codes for CASTGQGGPYNEQFF. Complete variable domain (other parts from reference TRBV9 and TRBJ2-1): DSGVTQTPKHLITATGQRVTLRCSPRSGDLSVYWYQQSLDQGLQFLIQYYNGEERAKGNILERFSAQQFPDLHSELNLSSLELGDSALYFCASTGQGGPYNEQFFGPGTRLTVL.

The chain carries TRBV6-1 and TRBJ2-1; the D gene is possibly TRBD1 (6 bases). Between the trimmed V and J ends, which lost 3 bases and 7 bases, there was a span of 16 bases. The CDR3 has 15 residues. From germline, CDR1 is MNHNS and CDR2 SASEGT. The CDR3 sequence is CASSEDSIFGNEQFF. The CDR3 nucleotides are TGTGCCAGCAGTGAGGACAGTATATTCGGAAATGAGCAGTTCTTC.

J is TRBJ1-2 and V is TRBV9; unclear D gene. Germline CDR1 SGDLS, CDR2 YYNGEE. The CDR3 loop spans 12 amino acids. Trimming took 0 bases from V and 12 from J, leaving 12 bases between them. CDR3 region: CASSVGEGVHTF. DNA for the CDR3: TGTGCCAGCAGCGTAGGTGAGGGTGTCCACACCTTC.

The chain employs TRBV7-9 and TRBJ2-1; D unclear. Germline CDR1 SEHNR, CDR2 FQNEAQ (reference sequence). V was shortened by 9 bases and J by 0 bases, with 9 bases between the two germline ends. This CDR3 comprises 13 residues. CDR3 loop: CASHRGSYNEQFF. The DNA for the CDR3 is TGTGCCAGTCATCGAGGCTCCTACAATGAGCAGTTCTTC.

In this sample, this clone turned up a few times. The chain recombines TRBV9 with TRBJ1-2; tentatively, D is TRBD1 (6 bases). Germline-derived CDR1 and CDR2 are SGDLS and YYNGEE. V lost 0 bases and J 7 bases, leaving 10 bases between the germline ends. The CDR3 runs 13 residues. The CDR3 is CASSVGQGFGYTF. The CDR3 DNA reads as TGTGCCAGCAGCGTAGGTCAGGGGTTTGGCTACACCTTC. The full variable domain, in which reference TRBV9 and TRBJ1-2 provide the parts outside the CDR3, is DSGVTQTPKHLITATGQRVTLRCSPRSGDLSVYWYQQSLDQGLQFLIQYYNGEERAKGNILERFSAQQFPDLHSELNLSSLELGDSALYFCASSVGQGFGYTFGSGTRLTVV.

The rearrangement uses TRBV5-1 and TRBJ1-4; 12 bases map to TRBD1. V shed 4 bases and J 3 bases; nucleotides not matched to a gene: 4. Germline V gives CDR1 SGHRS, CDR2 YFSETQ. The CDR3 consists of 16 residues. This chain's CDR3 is CASSPGQGAANEKLFF. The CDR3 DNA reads TGCGCCAGCAGCCCGGGACAGGGGGCAGCTAATGAAAAACTGTTTTTT. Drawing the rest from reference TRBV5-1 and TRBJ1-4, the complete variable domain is KAGVTQTPRYLIKTRGQQVTLSCSPISGHRSVSWYQQTPGQGLQFLFEYFSETQRNKGNFPGRFSGRQFSNSRSEMNVSTLELGDSALYLCASSPGQGAANEKLFFGSGTQLSVL.

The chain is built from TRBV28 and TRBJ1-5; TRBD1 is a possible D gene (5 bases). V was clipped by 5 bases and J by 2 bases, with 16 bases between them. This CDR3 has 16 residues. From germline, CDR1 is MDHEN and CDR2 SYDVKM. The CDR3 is CASSPRAGIGNQPQHF. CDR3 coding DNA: TGTGCCAGCAGTCCCCGGGCAGGGATTGGCAATCAGCCCCAGCATTTT.

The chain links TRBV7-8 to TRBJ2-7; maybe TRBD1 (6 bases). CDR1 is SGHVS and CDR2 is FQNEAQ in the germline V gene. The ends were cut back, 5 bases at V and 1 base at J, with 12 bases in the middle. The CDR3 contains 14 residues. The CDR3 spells CASSPRDKSYEQYF. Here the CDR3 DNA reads TGTGCCAGCAGCCCCCGGGACAAGTCCTACGAGCAGTACTTC.

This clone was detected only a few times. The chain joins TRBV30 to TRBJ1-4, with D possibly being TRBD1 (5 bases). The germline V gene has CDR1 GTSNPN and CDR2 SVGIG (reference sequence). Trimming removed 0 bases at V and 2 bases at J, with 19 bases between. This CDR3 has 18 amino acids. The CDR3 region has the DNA TGTGCCTGGAGTGTGCCCCGGCCAGGGACTGGGACTAATGAAAAACTGTTTTTT. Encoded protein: CAWSVPRPGTGTNEKLFF.

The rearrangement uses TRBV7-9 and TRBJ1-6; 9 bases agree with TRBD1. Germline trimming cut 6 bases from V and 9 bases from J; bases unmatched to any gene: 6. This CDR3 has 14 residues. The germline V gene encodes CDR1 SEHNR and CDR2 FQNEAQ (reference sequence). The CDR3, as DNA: TGTGCCAGCAGGACCGGGACAGGGTTTTCACCCCTCCACTTT. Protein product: CASRTGTGFSPLHF.

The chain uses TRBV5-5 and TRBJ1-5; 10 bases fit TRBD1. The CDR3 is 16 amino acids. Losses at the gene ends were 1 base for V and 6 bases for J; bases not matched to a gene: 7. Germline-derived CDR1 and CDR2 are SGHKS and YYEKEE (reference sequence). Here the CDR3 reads CASSLRDRGISQPQHF. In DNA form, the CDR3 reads TGTGCCAGCAGCTTGCGGGACAGGGGAATCAGTCAGCCCCAGCATTTT.

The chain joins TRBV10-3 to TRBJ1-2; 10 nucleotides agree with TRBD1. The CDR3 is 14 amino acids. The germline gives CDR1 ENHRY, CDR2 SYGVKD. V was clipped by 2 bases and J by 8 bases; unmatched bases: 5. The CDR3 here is CAISEGDRGSGYTF. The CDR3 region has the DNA TGTGCCATCAGTGAGGGGGACAGGGGTAGCGGCTACACCTTC.

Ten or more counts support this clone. The CDR3 sequence: CASSQEAGRGGNEQFF. For the CDR3, the DNA is TGCGCCAGCAGCCAAGAGGCGGGAAGGGGGGGTAATGAGCAGTTCTTC. The chain uses TRBV4-3 and TRBJ2-1; D is perhaps TRBD2 (7 bases). The germline V gene encodes CDR1 LGHNA and CDR2 YSLEER. The CDR3 runs to 16 residues. Trimming pared 0 bases from V and 7 bases from J, leaving 16 bases between.

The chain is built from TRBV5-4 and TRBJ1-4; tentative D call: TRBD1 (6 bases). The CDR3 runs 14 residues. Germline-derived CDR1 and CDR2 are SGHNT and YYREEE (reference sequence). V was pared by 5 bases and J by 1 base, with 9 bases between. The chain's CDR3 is CASSWGRTNEKLFF. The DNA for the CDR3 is TGTGCCAGCAGTTGGGGGCGAACTAATGAAAAACTGTTTTTT.

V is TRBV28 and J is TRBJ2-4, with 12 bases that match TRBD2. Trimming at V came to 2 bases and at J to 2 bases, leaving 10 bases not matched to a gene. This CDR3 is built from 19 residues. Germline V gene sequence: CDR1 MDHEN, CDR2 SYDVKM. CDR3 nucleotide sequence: TGTGCCAGCAGTTTAGGGGGGCTAGCGGGAGGGCTAACCAAAAACATTCAGTACTTC. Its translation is CASSLGGLAGGLTKNIQYF.

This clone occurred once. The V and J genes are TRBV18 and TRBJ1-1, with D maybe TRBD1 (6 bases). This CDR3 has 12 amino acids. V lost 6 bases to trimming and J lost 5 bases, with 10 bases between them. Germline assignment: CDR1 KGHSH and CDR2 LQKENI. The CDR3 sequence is CASSQGTTEAFF. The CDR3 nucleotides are TGTGCCAGCTCTCAGGGGACGACTGAAGCTTTCTTT. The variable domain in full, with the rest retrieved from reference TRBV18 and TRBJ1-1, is NAGVMQNPRHLVRRRGQEARLRCSPMKGHSHVYWYRQLPEEGLKFMVYLQKENIIDESGMPKERFSAEFPKEGPSILRIQQVVRGDSAAYFCASSQGTTEAFFGQGTRLTVV.

CDR3 sequence reads: CASSLGLAGGRGTDTQYF. In DNA, the CDR3 is TGCGCCAGCAGCTTGGGACTAGCGGGAGGCCGGGGGACAGATACGCAGTATTTT. The chain carries TRBV5-1 and TRBJ2-3; 13 bases agree with TRBD2. CDR1 is SGHRS, CDR2 YFSETQ, per germline. The junction had 7 bases not matched to a gene; V was cut back by 0 bases and J by 3 bases. The CDR3 extends over 18 amino acids.

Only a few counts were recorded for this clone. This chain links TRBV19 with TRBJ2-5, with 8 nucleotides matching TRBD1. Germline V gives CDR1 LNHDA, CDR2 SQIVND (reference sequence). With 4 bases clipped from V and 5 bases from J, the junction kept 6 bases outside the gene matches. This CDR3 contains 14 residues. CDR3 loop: CASSSRGRGETQYF. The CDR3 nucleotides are TGTGCCAGTAGTAGCAGGGGGCGCGGGGAGACCCAGTACTTC.

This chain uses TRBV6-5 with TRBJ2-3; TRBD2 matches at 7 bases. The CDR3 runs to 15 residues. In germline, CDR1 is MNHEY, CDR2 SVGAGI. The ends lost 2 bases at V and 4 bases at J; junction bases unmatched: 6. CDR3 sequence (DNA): TGTGCCAGCAGTTACGGTGCGGGAGTGTCAGATACGCAGTATTTT. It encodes CASSYGAGVSDTQYF.

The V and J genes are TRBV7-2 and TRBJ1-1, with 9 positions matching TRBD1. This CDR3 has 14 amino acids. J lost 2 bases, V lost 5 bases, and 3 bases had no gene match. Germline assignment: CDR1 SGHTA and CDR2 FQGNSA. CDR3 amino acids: CASSADRGNTEAFF. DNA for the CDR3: TGTGCCAGCAGCGCGGACAGGGGAAACACTGAAGCTTTCTTT.

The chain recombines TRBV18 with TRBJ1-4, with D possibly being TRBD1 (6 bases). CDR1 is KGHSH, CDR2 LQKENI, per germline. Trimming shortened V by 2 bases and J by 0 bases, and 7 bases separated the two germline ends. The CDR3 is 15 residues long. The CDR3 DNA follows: TGTGCCAGCTCACCAGAGGGGGCAACTAATGAAAAACTGTTTTTT. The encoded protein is CASSPEGATNEKLFF.

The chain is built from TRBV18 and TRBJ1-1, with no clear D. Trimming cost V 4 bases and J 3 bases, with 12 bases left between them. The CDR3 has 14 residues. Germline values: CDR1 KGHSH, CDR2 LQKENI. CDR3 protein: CASSHGNLDTEAFF. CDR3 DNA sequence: TGTGCCAGCTCACACGGGAATTTGGACACTGAAGCTTTCTTT.

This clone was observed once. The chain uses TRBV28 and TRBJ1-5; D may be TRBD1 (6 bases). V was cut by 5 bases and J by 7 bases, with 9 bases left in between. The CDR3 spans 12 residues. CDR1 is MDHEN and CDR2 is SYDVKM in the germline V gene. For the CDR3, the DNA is TGTGCCAGCAGTGGACAGCAACAGCCCCAGCATTTT. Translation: CASSGQQQPQHF.

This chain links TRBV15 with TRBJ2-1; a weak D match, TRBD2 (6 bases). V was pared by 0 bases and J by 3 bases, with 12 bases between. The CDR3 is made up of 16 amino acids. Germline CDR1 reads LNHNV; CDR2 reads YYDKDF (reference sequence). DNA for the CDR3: TGTGCCACCAGCAGAGAAGGCCCGGGAGTCTACAATGAGCAGTTCTTC. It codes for CATSREGPGVYNEQFF.

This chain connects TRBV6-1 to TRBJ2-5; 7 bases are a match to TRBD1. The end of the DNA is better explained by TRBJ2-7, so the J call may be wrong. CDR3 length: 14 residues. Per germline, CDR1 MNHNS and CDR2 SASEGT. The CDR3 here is CASSEDRGYSEQYF. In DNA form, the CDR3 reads TGTGCCAGCAGTGAAGACAGGGGTTACAGCGAGCAGTACTTC.

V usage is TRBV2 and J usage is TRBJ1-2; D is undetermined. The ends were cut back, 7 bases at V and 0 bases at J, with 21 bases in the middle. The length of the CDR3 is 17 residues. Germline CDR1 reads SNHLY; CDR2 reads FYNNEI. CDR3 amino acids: CASTRRGIQPPNYGYTF. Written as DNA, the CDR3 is TGTGCCAGCACCCGCCGAGGGATCCAACCTCCTAACTATGGCTACACCTTC.

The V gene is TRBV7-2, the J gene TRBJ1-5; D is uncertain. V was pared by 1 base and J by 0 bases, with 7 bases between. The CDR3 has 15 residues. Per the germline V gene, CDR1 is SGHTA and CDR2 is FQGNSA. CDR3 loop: CASSLGGGSNQPQHF. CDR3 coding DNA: TGTGCCAGCAGCTTAGGAGGAGGTAGCAATCAGCCCCAGCATTTT. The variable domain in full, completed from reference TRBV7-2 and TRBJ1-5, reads GAGVSQSPSNKVTEKGKDVELRCDPISGHTALYWYRQSLGQGLEFLIYFQGNSAPDKSGLPSDRFSAERTGGSVSTLTIQRTQQEDSAVYLCASSLGGGSNQPQHFGDGTRLSIL.